This entry lists 7 T cell receptor beta chains sequenced from one sample in a study of regulatory T cells in long-lasting Graves disease (dated by TCRdb to about 2021). Libraries came from multiplex PCR. Sequencing instrument: Illumina HiSeq 4000. TCR beta libraries were built with iRepertoire HTBI primers and Arm-PCR amplification of CDR3 regions. TCRdb handled the public reads itself, with Q25 trimming in fastp and clone calling in MiXCR, and kept productive beta chains. Each CDR3 protein gets just one entry, which takes the most common genes and DNA from the rows behind it. This sample comprises roughly 430,000 distinct CDR3 sequences, less than 20% of them detected only once. The top ten hold approximately 12% of the sample. Interpreted using the paper, the time point label stands for: newly diagnosed GD, antithyroid drugs for less than 3 months. For both TCR sequencing and RNA sequencing, RNA was extracted from PBMCs in TRIzol.

In addition, the sample was reused for a study of T cells in Graves' hyperthyroidism and ophthalmopathy.

This specimen was peripheral blood mononuclear cells (PBMCs), taken at new diagnosis, from a patient treated with antithyroid drugs. The source of these receptors is a woman aged 30 to 39 with Graves disease. Donor details come from another sample of the same person, matched by shared clones.

At least ten counts were recorded for this clonotype. The CDR3 DNA follows: TGTGCCAGCAGCCTAGGGACTAGCGGGAAAATCACAGATACGCAGTATTTT. It translates to CASSLGTSGKITDTQYF. The V and J genes are TRBV11-2 and TRBJ2-3, with TRBD2 matching 13 bases. V was pared by 5 bases and J by 2 bases, with 7 bases of the junction left unmatched. Germline V gene lookup returns CDR1 SGHAT and CDR2 FQNNGV. The CDR3 is 17 residues long.

The rearrangement joins TRBV6-1 to TRBJ1-2; TRBD1 might be the D (6 bases). The length of the CDR3 is 12 residues. Germline V CDR1 and CDR2: MNHNS, SASEGT. The V and J ends lost 6 bases and 8 bases respectively, with 13 bases between them. The DNA of the CDR3 is TGTGCCAGCAGGTCCAGGGGAACGGGCTACACCTTC. It is translated as CASRSRGTGYTF.

This clonotype was counted only a few times. The genes are TRBV7-9 and TRBJ2-7; perhaps TRBD1 as D (5 bases). V shed 2 bases and J shed 2 bases, with 10 bases lying between them. Germline CDR1 is SEHNR and CDR2 is FQNEAQ (reference sequence). The CDR3 is made up of 14 amino acids. The CDR3 sequence: CASSLQGVPYEQYF. Here the CDR3 DNA reads TGTGCCAGCAGCTTACAAGGGGTTCCCTACGAGCAGTACTTC.

This clonotype was found a few times. J is TRBJ2-1 and V is TRBV7-6; unclear D gene. The CDR3 covers 15 residues. V lost 4 bases to trimming and J lost 0 bases, with 10 bases between them. Looked up from germline, CDR1 is SGHVS and CDR2 is FNYEAQ. Here the CDR3 reads CASSSTVFSYNEQFF. CDR3 DNA sequence: TGTGCCAGCAGCTCGACGGTCTTCTCCTACAATGAGCAGTTCTTC.

This clonotype has at least ten counts. V and J are TRBV18 and TRBJ1-2; TRBD1 matches at 7 bases. Germline CDR1 is KGHSH and CDR2 is LQKENI. This CDR3 is built from 14 residues. Unmatched junction bases numbered 6, after V lost 3 bases and J lost 5 bases. The CDR3, as DNA: TGTGCCAGCTCACCTCGACAGGGACCATATGGCTACACCTTC. As protein: CASSPRQGPYGYTF.

The rearrangement links TRBV9 to TRBJ2-1, with 9 bases lining up with TRBD2. With 0 bases clipped from V and 6 bases from J, the junction kept 4 bases outside the gene matches. The V gene's germline CDR1 is SGDLS and CDR2 YYNGEE. The CDR3 covers 15 residues. The CDR3 DNA is TGTGCCAGCAGCGTAGGCGTAGCGGGGGCCAATGAGCAGTTCTTC. Translation gives CASSVGVAGANEQFF.

This clonotype came up a few times. The chain couples TRBV6-1 to TRBJ1-2; D remains ambiguous. The CDR3 extends over 12 amino acids. With 6 bases removed from V and 4 bases from J, the gap between germline ends came to 9 bases. The V gene's germline CDR1 is MNHNS and CDR2 SASEGT. The CDR3: CASRSEGYGYTF. The CDR3 nucleotides read TGTGCCAGCAGGTCAGAGGGCTATGGCTACACCTTC.